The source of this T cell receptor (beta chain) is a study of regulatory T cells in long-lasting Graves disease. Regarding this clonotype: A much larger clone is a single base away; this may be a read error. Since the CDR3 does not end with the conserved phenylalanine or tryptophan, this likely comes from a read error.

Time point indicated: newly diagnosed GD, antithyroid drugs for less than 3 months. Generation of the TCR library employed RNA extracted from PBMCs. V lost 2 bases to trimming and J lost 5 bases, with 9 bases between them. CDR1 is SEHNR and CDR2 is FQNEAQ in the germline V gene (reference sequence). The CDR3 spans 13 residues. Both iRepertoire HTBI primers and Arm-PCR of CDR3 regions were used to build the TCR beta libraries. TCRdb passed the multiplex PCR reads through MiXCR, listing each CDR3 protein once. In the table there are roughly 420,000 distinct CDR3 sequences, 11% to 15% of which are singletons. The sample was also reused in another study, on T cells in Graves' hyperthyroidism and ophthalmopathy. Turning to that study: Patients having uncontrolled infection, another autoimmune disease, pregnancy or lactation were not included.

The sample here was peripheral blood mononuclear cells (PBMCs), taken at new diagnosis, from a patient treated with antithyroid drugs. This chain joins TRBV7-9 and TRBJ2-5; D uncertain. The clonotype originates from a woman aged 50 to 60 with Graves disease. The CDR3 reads CASSLMAKETQYC. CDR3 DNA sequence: TGTGCCAGCAGCTTAATGGCCAAGGAGACCCAGTACTGC.